Listed below are T cell receptor beta chains from one sample, sequenced in a study of blood T cell repertoires in COVID-19. Only in-frame clones appear in the TCRdb table, and some are missing; sequencing was by immunoSEQ multiplex PCR. The sample records around 240,000 clones, 86% being singletons. The specimen was peripheral blood. The receptors come from a woman in her 30s who had recovered from COVID-19. CDR3s leave out the opening cysteine and the closing phenylalanine or tryptophan. Each record gives: D gene, V gene, J gene, CDR3 protein. A D gene is named only where the DNA matches it firmly.

>TRBD1|TRBV5-8|TRBJ1-6
ASSLGYRGDSPLH
>NA|TRBV3-1/TRBV3-2|TRBJ2-7
ASSQGQGKDYLYEQY
>TRBD1|TRBV7-3|TRBJ1-6
ASSPTGGNSPLH
>NA|TRBV4-1|TRBJ2-2
ASSQVEGANTGELF
>NA|TRBV3-1/TRBV3-2|TRBJ1-6
ASSQRDWNSPLH
>NA|TRBV7-3|TRBJ2-5
ASSFTGGAEETQY
>TRBD2|TRBV5-1|TRBJ2-3
ASSLERGDTDTQY
>TRBD1|TRBV5-4|TRBJ2-7
ASSAGTGRTYEQY
>NA|TRBV6-6|TRBJ2-2
ASSLTRGLNTGELF
>NA|TRBV19|TRBJ1-1
ASSIDYDIEAF
>NA|TRBV20-1|TRBJ2-5
SASFSTSQETQY
>TRBD1|TRBV6-5|TRBJ1-1
ASSYSTGPNTEAF
>NA|TRBV13|TRBJ1-1
ASSLGGSAEAF
>TRBD1|TRBV5-4|TRBJ1-2
ASSPTGPGGYT
>TRBD1|TRBV5-5|TRBJ2-7
ASSLRDRDDYEQY
>NA|TRBV15|TRBJ2-6
ATSFMDSGANVLT
>TRBD1|TRBV6-1|TRBJ1-2
ASSETGQFYGYT
>NA|TRBV18|TRBJ2-5
ASSPGTEETQY
>TRBD1|TRBV5-1|TRBJ1-2
ASSRDRDGYT
>NA|TRBV6-4|TRBJ2-3
ASSPGTTSTDTQY
>TRBD1|TRBV5-6|TRBJ1-2
ASGDRGIYGYT
>TRBD2|TRBV6-2/TRBV6-3|TRBJ2-5
ASSTSGETQY
>TRBD1|TRBV6-5|TRBJ1-6
ASRRTGANNSPLH
>TRBD1|TRBV2|TRBJ2-1
ASSEDRGAWDEQF
>NA|TRBV7-6|TRBJ2-1
ASSFRGSEYNEQF
>TRBD1|TRBV7-9|TRBJ2-7
ASSLWTGPYEQY
>NA|TRBV18|TRBJ1-2
ASSYWGGVGYT
>TRBD1|TRBV18|TRBJ1-3
ASSPVTGTGASGNTIY
>TRBD2|TRBV4-2|TRBJ2-7
ASSQETAGPPEQY
>TRBD1|TRBV5-6|TRBJ2-5
ASSGNRGRQETQY
>TRBD2|TRBV11-2|TRBJ2-5
ASSYARDYIETQY
>TRBD1|TRBV5-6|TRBJ1-1
ASSKDRGTEAF
>NA|TRBV20-1|TRBJ2-7
TPGPGNEQY
>NA|TRBV6-4|TRBJ2-2
ASSKERLVGTGELF
>TRBD1|TRBV30|TRBJ1-1
AWGDRDAEAF
>NA|TRBV5-5|TRBJ1-4
ASSPGGGGNEKLF
>TRBD1|TRBV2|TRBJ1-2
ASPHSRGANYGYT
>NA|TRBV5-4|TRBJ2-5
ASSPWGLQETQY
>TRBD1|TRBV2|TRBJ1-1
ASRYPGQGDTEAF
>NA|TRBV5-1|TRBJ2-7
ASSYIDSSYEQY
>TRBD1|TRBV5-1|TRBJ2-7
ASSFSGTGDSYEQY
>TRBD2|TRBV6-5|TRBJ2-7
ASRASGGGREQY
>TRBD2|TRBV9|TRBJ2-1
ASSSLGGGAGNEQF
>TRBD1|TRBV5-6|TRBJ2-5
ASSAEPDRVETQY
>TRBD1|TRBV3-1/TRBV3-2|TRBJ2-4
ASSLSRQGILKNIQY
>NA|TRBV9|TRBJ2-3
ASSGGRADTQY
>TRBD1|TRBV19|TRBJ1-2
ANFSGTGGNYGYT
>NA|TRBV7-2|TRBJ1-2
ASSLTPQPGGRYGYT
>TRBD2|TRBV5-1|TRBJ2-5
ASSLGLAGYAQETQY
>NA|TRBV11-1|TRBJ1-1
ASSPREVAEAF
>NA|TRBV3-1/TRBV3-2|TRBJ1-1
ASSHGKGTEAF
>NA|TRBV6-2/TRBV6-3|TRBJ2-2
ASSYQPREERTGELF
>NA|TRBV4-3|TRBJ1-1
ASSQARVKTEAF
>TRBD1|TRBV4-2|TRBJ2-7
ASSQGYGTGGEYEQY
>NA|TRBV9|TRBJ1-2
ASRTFTADANYGYT
>NA|TRBV14|TRBJ1-3
ASSPTGLTIY
>TRBD2|TRBV5-6|TRBJ2-7
ASSPDLHSSGAYEQY
>NA|TRBV6-2/TRBV6-3|TRBJ1-6
ASSYPPGSYNSPLH
>NA|TRBV30|TRBJ2-3
AWSVRGYTDTQY